These 30 T cell receptor beta chains were all obtained from the same sample, sequenced in a study of post-analysis software for immune sequencing data. General study points: Five or six TRBV segments, TRBV5-6, TRBV5-1 and TRBV20-1 among them, were found more frequent in patients than controls.

The TCR beta cDNA libraries contained unique molecular identifiers. TCRdb called the PCR reads again in MiXCR, with one record for every CDR3 protein. Of roughly 800,000 distinct CDR3 sequences in the sample, around 46% were seen once. No antigen is known for these receptors. Sequenced sample: blood. The receptor set was obtained from a girl aged 10-17 years with multiple sclerosis.

The rearrangement links TRBV29-1 to TRBJ2-5, with D possibly being TRBD1 (6 bases). V was pared by 1 base and J by 11 bases, with 17 bases between. Germline CDR1 is SQVTM and CDR2 is ANQGSEA. The CDR3 sequence is 13 residues long. CDR3 amino acids: CSVEGAEGVEQYF. CDR3 bases: TGCAGCGTTGAAGGCGCCGAGGGGGTAGAGCAGTACTTC.

This clonotype was counted only a few times. The chain is built from TRBV12-3 or TRBV12-4 and TRBJ2-1, with D tentatively TRBD1 (5 bases). The CDR3 totals 11 residues. Trimming stripped 7 bases from V and 10 bases from J, with 11 bases between. DNA for the CDR3: TGTGCCAGCACCGTGGGGCGGGAGCAGTTCTTC. This translates into CASTVGREQFF.

This clonotype was picked up a small number of times. The CDR3 sequence is CASSSQLLTSGRGADTQYF. CDR3 nucleotide sequence: TGCGCCAGCAGCTCACAACTCCTGACTAGCGGGAGGGGTGCAGATACGCAGTATTTT. This sequence joins TRBV5-1 and TRBJ2-3; 14 bases match TRBD2. Germline trimming cut 3 bases from V and 4 bases from J; bases unmatched to any gene: 13. The germline CDR1 and CDR2 sequences are SGHRS and YFSETQ. The CDR3 totals 19 residues.

The CDR3 sequence: CASRGGTGETQYF. The CDR3 DNA follows: TGCGCCAGCCGTGGGGGGACCGGTGAGACCCAGTACTTC. The J gene is TRBJ2-5, the V gene TRBV5-1; D perhaps matches TRBD2 (6 bases). Trimming took off 7 bases at V and 5 bases at J, with 15 bases between the two ends. Germline V CDR1 and CDR2: SGHRS, YFSETQ. CDR3 length: 13 residues.

This clonotype was observed a handful of times. The chain has TRBV20-1 and TRBJ1-5; weak D call: TRBD1 (5 bases). The CDR3 runs 15 residues. V was trimmed by 4 bases and J by 4 bases, leaving 17 bases between them. Germline assignment: CDR1 DFQATT and CDR2 SNEGSKA (reference sequence). The CDR3 protein is CSAIGTLGENQPQHF. CDR3 nucleotide sequence: TGCAGTGCTATCGGGACTCTGGGGGAAAATCAGCCCCAGCATTTT.

This clonotype has a handful of counts. The rearrangement links TRBV5-1 to TRBJ1-2, with a possible D match to TRBD1 (6 bases). V was cut by 2 bases and J by 6 bases, with 11 bases left in between. The CDR3 is made up of 13 amino acids. The germline V gene has CDR1 SGHRS and CDR2 YFSETQ. The CDR3 DNA follows: TGCGCCAGCAGCTTCGGGGGCGCGGATGGCTACACCTTC. Translating it yields CASSFGGADGYTF.

There are a few counts of this clonotype. The chain recombines TRBV24-1 with TRBJ2-3; 8 bases agree with TRBD2. The CDR3 runs 16 residues. Germline CDR1 KGHDR, CDR2 SFDVKD. Trimming took 1 base from V and 4 from J; bases not matched to a gene: 6. The CDR3 bases are TGTGCCACCAGTGATTTAGTCGGGAGGGCCGCAGATACGCAGTATTTT. It translates to CATSDLVGRAADTQYF.

This sequence joins TRBV12-3 or TRBV12-4 and TRBJ2-1; TRBD2 might be the D (6 bases). The CDR3 is made up of 19 amino acids. The V and J ends lost 0 bases and 1 base respectively, with 19 bases between them. CDR3 sequence: CASSLAIGGSGPSYNEQFF. The CDR3 DNA sequence: TGTGCCAGCAGTTTAGCAATCGGCGGTAGCGGACCGTCCTACAATGAGCAGTTCTTC.

The V and J genes are TRBV6-5 and TRBJ2-2, with no clear D. The germline V and J ends were trimmed by 0 bases and 5 bases, with 10 bases remaining between them. Per germline, CDR1 MNHEY and CDR2 SVGAGI. This CDR3 comprises 15 residues. The CDR3 region is CASSYSTGNTGELFF. In nucleotides, the CDR3 is TGTGCCAGCAGTTACTCGACTGGGAATACCGGGGAGCTGTTTTTT.

V usage is TRBV4-3 and J usage is TRBJ2-2; 8 bases are shared with TRBD1. Germline V gene data show CDR1 as LGHNA and CDR2 as YSLEER. The J segment lost 0 bases and the V segment lost 1 base, leaving 7 bases of the junction unmatched. This CDR3 comprises 18 residues. CDR3 amino acids: CASSQGPPGQANTGELFF. The CDR3 region has the DNA TGCGCCAGCAGCCAAGGGCCGCCGGGACAGGCGAACACCGGGGAGCTGTTTTTT.

The chain uses TRBV2 and TRBJ2-1; D gene uncertain. Germline values: CDR1 SNHLY, CDR2 FYNNEI. The ends were cut back, 10 bases at V and 10 bases at J, with 17 bases in the middle. The CDR3 sequence is 12 residues long. The CDR3 here is CATGLVRHEQFF. In DNA, the CDR3 is TGTGCCACCGGCCTAGTAAGGCACGAGCAGTTCTTC.

This sequence joins TRBV6-5 and TRBJ2-1; 8 nucleotides align to TRBD2. J lost 9 bases, V lost 0 bases, and 4 bases had no gene match. This CDR3 is 14 amino acids long. Germline CDR1 and CDR2: MNHEY and SVGAGI. The CDR3 DNA is TGTGCCAGCAGTTACTCCGGGACTAGTGCTGAGCAGTTCTTC. Translated, it gives CASSYSGTSAEQFF.

In DNA form, the CDR3 reads TGTGCCAGCAGACGAGGGGACAACTCCTACGAGCAGTACTTC. Protein: CASRRGDNSYEQYF. This rearrangement joins TRBV28 to TRBJ2-7, with D possibly matching TRBD1 (6 bases). Trimming left V 6 bases short and J 0 bases short, with 12 bases between. The CDR3 consists of 14 residues. Germline V gives CDR1 MDHEN, CDR2 SYDVKM. Filled out from reference TRBV28 and TRBJ2-7, the complete variable domain reads DVKVTQSSRYLVKRTGEKVFLECVQDMDHENMFWYRQDPGLGLRLIYFSYDVKMKEKGDIPEGYSVSREKKERFSLILESASTNQTSMYLCASRRGDNSYEQYFGPGTRLTVT.

A few counts support this clonotype. A much larger clone differs by one base, so this may be a read error. CDR3 loop: CSAVVGEEAQYF. In DNA, the CDR3 is TGCAGCGCCGTGGTGGGAGAGGAGGCCCAGTACTTC. V gene TRBV29-1 combines with J gene TRBJ2-5; maybe TRBD2 (5 bases). Deletions cut 7 bases from V and 9 bases from J, with 18 bases between. Germline V lookup: CDR1 SQVTM, CDR2 ANQGSEA. The CDR3 loop spans 12 amino acids. The whole variable domain, remainder taken from reference TRBV29-1 and TRBJ2-5, is SAVISQKPSRDICQRGTSLTIQCQVDSQVTMMFWYRQQPGQSLTLIATANQGSEATYESGFVIDKFPISRPNLTFSTLTVSNMSPEDSSIYLCSAVVGEEAQYFGPGTRLLVL.

The CDR3 DNA follows: TGTGCCAGCAGTGAAGCGCAGGGACCGGTGGAAAAACTGTTTTTT. Encoded protein: CASSEAQGPVEKLFF. The gene calls are TRBV2 and TRBJ1-4, with D possibly TRBD1 on 5 matching bases. The CDR3 runs to 15 residues. Germline CDR1 and CDR2: SNHLY and FYNNEI. Trimming shortened V by 0 bases and J by 8 bases, and 13 bases separated the two germline ends.

The rearrangement uses TRBV20-1 and TRBJ1-2; D gene ambiguous. Per germline, CDR1 DFQATT and CDR2 SNEGSKA (reference sequence). This CDR3 contains 14 residues. With 0 bases removed from V and 3 bases from J, the gap between germline ends came to 11 bases. The CDR3 DNA follows: TGCAGTGCTAGAGATCTCTGGGCGGACTATGGCTACACCTTC. Translated, it gives CSARDLWADYGYTF.

The chain recombines TRBV5-5 with TRBJ1-2; tentatively, D is TRBD1 (5 bases). This CDR3 is 14 amino acids long. The ends were cut back, 4 bases at V and 5 bases at J, with 15 bases in the middle. From germline, CDR1 is SGHKS and CDR2 YYEKEE (reference sequence). CDR3 nucleotides: TGTGCCAGCAGCCCTCCCGGGGCGACGTATGGCTACACCTTC. The encoded protein is CASSPPGATYGYTF.

The table lists this clonotype with many counts. The rearrangement joins TRBV3-1 to TRBJ2-1; no reliable D call. This CDR3 spans 14 amino acids. CDR1 is LGHDT and CDR2 is YNNKEL in the germline V gene (reference sequence). Trimming stripped 4 bases from V and 5 bases from J, with 12 bases between. The DNA of the CDR3 is TGTGCCAGCAGCCCAGTGGGGATTAACAATGAGCAGTTCTTC. Protein sequence: CASSPVGINNEQFF.

Written as DNA, the CDR3 is TGTGCCAGCTCACCACCTAGCGGGAGGGCCTATGAGCAGTTCTTC. This encodes CASSPPSGRAYEQFF. The chain is built from TRBV18 and TRBJ2-1; 11 positions agree with TRBD2. The CDR3 is 15 residues long. Germline V gene sequence: CDR1 KGHSH, CDR2 LQKENI. J lost 8 bases, V lost 0 bases, and 3 bases had no gene match.

The chain recombines TRBV11-2 with TRBJ1-5; D is uncertain. The CDR3 has 14 residues. CDR1 is SGHAT, CDR2 FQNNGV, per germline. Trimming removed 1 base at V and 5 bases at J, with 9 bases between. The CDR3 coding sequence is TGTGCCAGCAGCTTAGGTCCGGGGTATCAGCCCCAGCATTTT. Translated: CASSLGPGYQPQHF.

This chain connects TRBV9 to TRBJ1-2, with D perhaps TRBD1 (6 bases). This CDR3 contains 14 residues. The germline V gene has CDR1 SGDLS and CDR2 YYNGEE. V lost 4 bases to trimming and J lost 8 bases, with 18 bases between them. The CDR3 reads CASSPSVTGEGYTF. CDR3 DNA: TGTGCCAGCAGCCCCTCCGTGACAGGTGAAGGCTACACCTTC.

V and J are TRBV28 and TRBJ2-3; 8 bases align to TRBD2. CDR1 and CDR2 (germline): MDHEN, SYDVKM. Germline trimming cut 8 bases from V and 5 bases from J; bases unmatched to any gene: 3. CDR3 length equals 12 residues. CDR3 residues: CASYLAGDTQYF. The DNA for the CDR3 is TGTGCCAGCTATCTAGCGGGAGATACGCAGTATTTT.

In this sample, this clonotype turned up a few times. The V gene is TRBV20-1, the J gene TRBJ2-7; 7 nucleotides match TRBD2. The junction had 12 bases not matched to a gene; V was cut back by 5 bases and J by 2 bases. This CDR3 contains 15 residues. Germline assignment: CDR1 DFQATT and CDR2 SNEGSKA (reference sequence). The CDR3 region is CSASRGGADTYEQYF. The CDR3 DNA reads TGCAGTGCTTCCCGCGGGGGAGCGGACACCTACGAGCAGTACTTC.

The sample holds many counts of this clonotype. The chain employs TRBV7-2 and TRBJ2-5, with TRBD2 as a possible D gene (6 bases). Deletions cut 5 bases from V and 1 base from J, with 17 bases between. The germline gives CDR1 SGHTA, CDR2 FQGNSA. The CDR3 has 16 residues. This CDR3 is CASSPFGGDRQETQYF. The CDR3 nucleotides read TGTGCCAGCAGCCCCTTCGGGGGAGACCGCCAAGAGACCCAGTACTTC.

V is TRBV6-5 and J is TRBJ2-7; no definite D call. Germline CDR1 MNHEY, CDR2 SVGAGI. The length of the CDR3 is 16 residues. V dropped 6 bases and J dropped 5 bases, with 23 bases sitting between them. CDR3: CASRPPRAARGDEQYF. The CDR3 DNA reads TGTGCCAGCAGACCACCAAGGGCGGCACGTGGGGACGAGCAGTACTTC.

V usage is TRBV4-2 and J usage is TRBJ2-6; 7 bases match TRBD2. CDR1 LGHNA and CDR2 YNFKEQ come from the germline V gene. CDR3 length equals 17 residues. J lost 0 bases, V lost 1 base, and 3 bases had no gene match. The CDR3, as DNA: TGTGCCAGCAGCCAAGTGGGGGGGGGCTCTGGGGCCAACGTCCTGACTTTC. Translated: CASSQVGGGSGANVLTF.

The chain carries TRBV6-5 and TRBJ1-6, with D possibly being TRBD1 (5 bases). Between the trimmed V and J ends, which lost 4 bases and 6 bases, there was a span of 13 bases. Germline loops: CDR1 MNHEY, CDR2 SVGAGI. The CDR3 runs to 15 residues. The CDR3 nucleotides are TGTGCCAGCAGTTTGGCAGTGAGGGGTAATTCACCCCTCCACTTT. It codes for CASSLAVRGNSPLHF.

This chain links TRBV7-9 with TRBJ2-7, with D perhaps TRBD1 (5 bases). The germline gives CDR1 SEHNR, CDR2 FQNEAQ (reference sequence). The CDR3 runs to 15 residues. V was pared by 5 bases and J by 1 base, with 15 bases between. The CDR3 protein is CASSRAAGQSYEQYF. The CDR3 DNA sequence: TGTGCCAGCAGCCGGGCTGCAGGGCAGTCCTACGAGCAGTACTTC.

This clonotype turned up a few times. The V gene is TRBV4-3, the J gene TRBJ2-1; D might be TRBD2 (5 bases). The V gene lost 0 bases and the J gene lost 6 bases, with 12 bases spanning the gap. This CDR3 spans 15 amino acids. The germline V gene encodes CDR1 LGHNA and CDR2 YSLEER. This CDR3 is CASSQDGAASNEQFF. The DNA of the CDR3 is TGCGCCAGCAGCCAAGACGGAGCGGCAAGCAATGAGCAGTTCTTC.

V is TRBV29-1 and J is TRBJ2-5, with D unresolved. Germline V CDR1 and CDR2: SQVTM, ANQGSEA. V lost 1 base to trimming and J lost 5 bases, with 8 bases between them. The CDR3 consists of 12 residues. The CDR3 DNA sequence: TGCAGCGTTGAAGGCCACGTGGAGACCCAGTACTTC. This translates into CSVEGHVETQYF.